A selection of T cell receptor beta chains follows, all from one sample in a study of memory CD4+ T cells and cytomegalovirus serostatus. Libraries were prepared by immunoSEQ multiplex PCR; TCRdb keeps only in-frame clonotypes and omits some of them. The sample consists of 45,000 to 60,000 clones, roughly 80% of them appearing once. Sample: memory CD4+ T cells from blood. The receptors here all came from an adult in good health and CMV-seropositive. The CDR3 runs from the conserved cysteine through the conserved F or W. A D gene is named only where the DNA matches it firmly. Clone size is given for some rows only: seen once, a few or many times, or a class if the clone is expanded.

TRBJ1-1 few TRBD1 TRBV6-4 TGTGCCAGCAGTGATACGGACAGGTCCACTGAAGCTTTCTTT CASSDTDRSTEAFF
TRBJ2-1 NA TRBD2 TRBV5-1 TGCGCCAGCAGCCGGGCCATACCGGGGGGGCCCTCCTACAATGAGCAGTTCTTC CASSRAIPGGPSYNEQFF
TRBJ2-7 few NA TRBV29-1 TGCAGCGTTGGACCGTCCGCCAACGAGCAGTACTTC CSVGPSANEQYF
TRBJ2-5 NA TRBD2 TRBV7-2 TGTGCCAGCAGCTTAGACGGACGGGGCGGGGGTCAAGAGACCCAGTACTTC CASSLDGRGGGQETQYF
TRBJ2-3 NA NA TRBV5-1 TGCGCCAGCAGCTTGGCGCCGAGGGGCACAGATACGCAGTATTTT CASSLAPRGTDTQYF
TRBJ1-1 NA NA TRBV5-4 TGTGCCAGCAGCTTTAGGCAGATGAACACTGAAGCTTTCTTT CASSFRQMNTEAFF
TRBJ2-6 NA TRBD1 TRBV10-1 TGCGCCAGCAGTCCGGACAGGAATGATATAAGCTCTGGGGCCAACGTCCTGACTTTC CASSPDRNDISSGANVLTF
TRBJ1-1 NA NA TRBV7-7 TGTGCTAGCAGCCGAACGGAGAACACTGAAGCTTTCTTT CASSRTENTEAFF
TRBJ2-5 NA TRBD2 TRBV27 TGTGCCAGCAGTTTAATGGGGATGTTAGCGGGGGGTGGAGAGACCCAGTACTTC CASSLMGMLAGGGETQYF
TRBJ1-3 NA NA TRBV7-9 TGTGCCAGCAGCTTGGGGGCAACTGGAAACACCATATATTTT CASSLGATGNTIYF
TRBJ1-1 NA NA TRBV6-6 TGTGCCAGCAGACCCGGGACGGCTTATAACACTGAAGCTTTCTTT CASRPGTAYNTEAFF
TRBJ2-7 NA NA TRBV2 TGTGCCAGCGCTATAGGGATCGAGCAGTACTTC CASAIGIEQYF
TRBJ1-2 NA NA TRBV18 TGTGCCAGCTCACCTCGCCAGGGAGGCTATGGCTACACCTTC CASSPRQGGYGYTF
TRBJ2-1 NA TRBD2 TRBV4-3 TGCGCCAGCAGCCAAGAGGCATTTGGCGGGGGGGCCAGCTCCTACAATGAGCAGTTCTTC CASSQEAFGGGASSYNEQFF
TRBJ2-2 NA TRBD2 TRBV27 TGTGCCAGCAGTTTAGCGGGGGGCTTGAACACCGGGGAGCTGTTTTTT CASSLAGGLNTGELFF
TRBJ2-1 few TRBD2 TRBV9 TGTGCTAGCGGGGCGACATCCTACAATGAGCAGTTCTTC CASGATSYNEQFF
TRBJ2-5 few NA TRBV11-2 TGTGCCAGCAGCTTCGGGCAGCAAGAGACCCAGTACTTC CASSFGQQETQYF
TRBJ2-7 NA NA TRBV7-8 TGTGCCAGCAGCCCTATGAACCCCGGGGACCAGTACTTC CASSPMNPGDQYF
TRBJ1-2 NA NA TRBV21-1 TGTGCCAGCAGCAAGAGGCGACGTGGCTACACCTTC CASSKRRRGYTF